These T cell receptor beta chains were read from a single sample in a study of blood T cell repertoires in COVID-19. TCRdb's table, derived via immunoSEQ multiplex PCR, lists solely in-frame clones and lacks some. The sample includes roughly 190,000 clones, 89% of them seen just once. Sequenced input: PBMCs or T cells enriched from blood (not recorded which). The receptors derive from a woman between 18 and 30 years old who had recovered from COVID-19. The CDR3 runs from the conserved cysteine through the conserved F or W. The order of the fields is J gene, clone size, V gene, D gene, CDR3 DNA, CDR3 protein. D genes are given only for firm matches. The size entry is marked missing in some rows and otherwise reads once, few, many or a size class.

TRBJ2-5 - TRBV20-1 - TGCAGTTTACTCCCACAAGAGACCCAGTACTTC CSLLPQETQYF
TRBJ2-1 - TRBV7-8 - TGTGCCAGCAGCATCCGAGGACAAGGGGCTTGGAATGAGCAGTTCTTC CASSIRGQGAWNEQFF
TRBJ2-6 - TRBV5-1 - TGCGCCAGCAGCTTGGTGCTGGGGCCTAGCTCTGGGGCCAACGTCCTGACTTTC CASSLVLGPSSGANVLTF
TRBJ1-4 - TRBV4-1 - TGCGCCAGCAGCCAAGGGGGGGGAGGATTAGAAGAAAAACTGTTTTTT CASSQGGGGLEEKLFF
TRBJ2-1 - TRBV4-3 TRBD2 TGCGCCAGCAGCCACACTGGGACTAGCGGTTATTACAATGAGCAGTTCTTC CASSHTGTSGYYNEQFF
TRBJ2-1 - TRBV9 TRBD2 TGTGCCAGCAGCGACCCAGCGGGAGCTTCCCACAATGAGCAGTTCTTC CASSDPAGASHNEQFF
TRBJ1-2 once TRBV29-1 - TGCAGCGTTGAAGATCGCGGGGGCGTCGAATATGGCTACACCTTC CSVEDRGGVEYGYTF
TRBJ2-7 - TRBV7-8 TRBD2 TGTGCCAGCAGCTTACTTGGTGTGGCGGGAGGGCCCAATCTGTTGTACGAGCAGTACTTC CASSLLGVAGGPNLLYEQYF
TRBJ2-1 few TRBV28 - TGTGCCAGCAGTTTACCTGGACTGGCTGAGCAGTTCTTC CASSLPGLAEQFF
TRBJ2-1 - TRBV29-1 TRBD2 TGCAGCGTTGAAGAAAACCTAGCGGGAGGCGGCGAGCAGTTCTTC CSVEENLAGGGEQFF
TRBJ1-4 few TRBV29-1 - TGCAGCGTTGATAGCACACTCAATGGTGAAAAACTGTTTTTT CSVDSTLNGEKLFF
TRBJ2-6 - TRBV28 TRBD2 TGTGCCAGCATTTCGACTAGCGGGAGATTCTCTGGGGCCAACGTCCTGACTTTC CASISTSGRFSGANVLTF
TRBJ1-1 - TRBV28 - TGTGCCAGCAGTCCAACCAGGGGTGTAGTATTGAACACTGAAGCTTTCTTT CASSPTRGVVLNTEAFF
TRBJ1-3 - TRBV6-6 TRBD1 TGTGCCAGCAGTTACTCGAGGGACAGGGGGGACACCATATATTTT CASSYSRDRGDTIYF
TRBJ2-7 - TRBV28 - TGTGCCAGCAGTTCAGGGCTGGACGAGCAGTACTTC CASSSGLDEQYF
TRBJ2-7 - TRBV14 TRBD2 TGTGCCAGCAGCCAATCGGGGGGGACTTCTATTTACGAGCAGTACTTC CASSQSGGTSIYEQYF
TRBJ2-2 - TRBV5-4 TRBD2 TGTGCCAGCAGCTCCGGGACTAGAAGCACCGGGGAGCTGTTTTTT CASSSGTRSTGELFF
TRBJ2-5 - TRBV7-9 - TGTGCCAGCAGCGATCCGCCGGGGGAAGACACCCAGTACTTC CASSDPPGEDTQYF
TRBJ2-1 - TRBV19 - TGTGCCAGTGGGGACGGCGGGACCAATGAGCAGTTCTTC CASGDGGTNEQFF
TRBJ2-1 - TRBV3-1/TRBV3-2 - TGTGCCAGCAGCCTAGTTTCGGGATACAATGAGCAGTTCTTC CASSLVSGYNEQFF
TRBJ2-1 - TRBV9 TRBD2 TGTGCCAGCAGCGCTAGCGGGATCACCTACAATGAGCAGTTCTTC CASSASGITYNEQFF
TRBJ1-1 - TRBV7-6 - TGTGCCAGCAGCTTATTACAGAACACTGAAGCTTTCTTT CASSLLQNTEAFF
TRBJ2-3 - TRBV7-3 - TGTGCCAGCAGCTTAAGCCGGGGTAGCACAGATACGCAGTATTTT CASSLSRGSTDTQYF
TRBJ2-3 - TRBV27 - TGTGCCAGCAGTCCGCACAGCGGACGTGATACGCAGTATTTT CASSPHSGRDTQYF
TRBJ1-2 - TRBV30 - TGTGCCTGGACTCATAGTGGCAGGGAGGTCGGCTACACCTTC CAWTHSGREVGYTF
TRBJ2-3 - TRBV7-3 - TGTGCCAGCAGCTGGAGTGGGGCTAGCACAGATACGCAGTATTTT CASSWSGASTDTQYF
TRBJ2-7 once TRBV2 TRBD2 TGTGCCAGCAGTGAAGCGCCCCGGGGGGGCCACGAGCAGTACTTC CASSEAPRGGHEQYF
TRBJ2-3 - TRBV4-3 TRBD1 TGCGCCAGCAGCCATTCTCGACAGGGCAGCACAGATACGCAGTATTTT CASSHSRQGSTDTQYF
TRBJ2-1 - TRBV18 TRBD2 TGTGCCAGCTCACCACTGACTAGCGGGAGTTACAATGAGCAGTTCTTC CASSPLTSGSYNEQFF
TRBJ1-4 - TRBV18 - TGTGCCAGCTCACCACCGGGCAGCTATGAAAAACTGTTTTTT CASSPPGSYEKLFF
TRBJ1-5 - TRBV28 - TGTGCCAGCAGTTCCAATCGAGGTTTCGGGAGCAATCAGCCCCAGCATTTT CASSSNRGFGSNQPQHF
TRBJ2-3 - TRBV27 TRBD2 TGTGCCAGCAGTCGGGACTACGGGGCAGATACGCAGTATTTT CASSRDYGADTQYF
TRBJ2-7 once TRBV6-5 TRBD2 TGTGCCAGCAGTTACGGGACTAGCGCCTACGAGCAGTACTTC CASSYGTSAYEQYF
TRBJ2-7 - TRBV30 - TGTGCCTGGACAAGTTTTAGGTTCAGCGGAAGTCACGAGCAGTACTTC CAWTSFRFSGSHEQYF
TRBJ2-3 - TRBV9 - TGTGCCAGCAGCGTAGTTTCCGGTACTAGCACAGATACGCAGTATTTT CASSVVSGTSTDTQYF
TRBJ2-3 - TRBV19 TRBD2 TGTGCCAGTAGTACAGCCCGGCCACTAGCGGGAGTGTCAGATACGCAGTATTTT CASSTARPLAGVSDTQYF
TRBJ2-3 once TRBV18 TRBD1 TGTGCCAGCTCACCCGGGACAGGGTTAACAGATACGCAGTATTTT CASSPGTGLTDTQYF
TRBJ1-4 - TRBV3-1/TRBV3-2 - TGTGCCAGCAGCCCCGATCTTTCAGGGTGGGAAAAACTGTTTTTT CASSPDLSGWEKLFF
TRBJ1-5 few TRBV19 TRBD1 TGTGCCAGTAGGGTACAGGGGGCTGGGGGCAATCAGCCCCAGCATTTT CASRVQGAGGNQPQHF
TRBJ2-1 - TRBV7-6 TRBD1 TGTGCCAGCAGCTTTTCGGACAGGGAGTCCTACAATGAGCAGTTCTTC CASSFSDRESYNEQFF
TRBJ2-5 - TRBV7-2 TRBD2 TGTGCCAGCAGCCAGAGACAGGCGGGAGGCGAGACCCAGTACTTC CASSQRQAGGETQYF
TRBJ2-7 - TRBV10-2 - TGCGCCAGCAGTGAGTCGAAGTACGGGGCCTACGAGCAGTACTTC CASSESKYGAYEQYF
TRBJ2-2 - TRBV3-1/TRBV3-2 - TGTGCCAGCAGCCCCCGGACCGGGGAGCTGTTTTTT CASSPRTGELFF
TRBJ1-3 - TRBV15 - TGTGCCACCAGCATGACAGTTTCCGCGGGGGGAAACACCATATATTTT CATSMTVSAGGNTIYF
TRBJ2-2 few TRBV27 TRBD2 TGTGCCAGCAGTTTACTGACTAGCGGGAGTATCCTTGGGAGCACCGGGGAGCTGTTTTTT CASSLLTSGSILGSTGELFF
TRBJ2-5 few TRBV3-1/TRBV3-2 - TGTGCCAGCAGCCCTCGGACATTCGATCGTGAAGAGACCCAGTACTTC CASSPRTFDREETQYF
TRBJ2-7 - TRBV10-3 TRBD2 TGTGCCATCTGGACGGGAGGGCCGTGGGAGCAGTACTTC CAIWTGGPWEQYF
TRBJ2-1 - TRBV5-1 - TGCGCCAGCAGCTTGGAACCCAGGGAAGCAGATGAGCAGTTCTTC CASSLEPREADEQFF
TRBJ1-6 - TRBV28 TRBD1 TGTGCCAGCAGTCCCCGGGACAGGGGGGCGCGGTCACCCCTCCACTTT CASSPRDRGARSPLHF